What follows describes a single T cell receptor beta chain. This sample is drawn from a study of blood T cell repertoires in COVID-19. Overall study: Nucleic acid was either cDNA or gDNA, and it came from T cells, B-cell-depleted T cells, or PBMCs.

V lost 4 bases, J lost 6 bases, and 1 base stayed unmatched. The CDR3 has 14 residues. Germline CDR1 and CDR2: SGDLS and YYNGEE. Here immunoSEQ multiplex PCR was the method, and the copy in TCRdb shows in-frame clones only, minus some. Of 210,000 or so clones in the sample, 65% to 90% were seen once. This receptor was identified in a human donor in a cohort sampled during active COVID-19. This sequence joins TRBV9 and TRBJ2-1; TRBD2 matches at 13 bases. Source material: peripheral blood. CDR3 amino acids: CASSRTSGGNEQFF. CDR3 bases: TGTGCCAGCAGCCGGACTAGCGGGGGCAATGAGCAGTTCTTC.